This T cell receptor (beta chain) was captured by sequencing in a study of T-cell reconstitution after alpha-beta-depleted transplantation in children. From germline, CDR1 is SGHTA and CDR2 FQGNSA. Trimming removed 5 bases at V and 5 bases at J, with 18 bases between. The CDR3 extends over 16 amino acids. This clonotype was counted only a few times. The TCRbeta library incorporated unique molecular identifiers. TCRdb re-called the PCR reads with MiXCR, one entry per CDR3 protein. Of about 690,000 distinct CDR3 sequences in the sample, approximately 16% were seen once. The V gene is TRBV7-2, the J gene TRBJ2-2; possible D gene TRBD2, 6 bases. This sample comprised PBMCs from the stem cell graft donor, obtained from the stem cell graft. This TCR derives from a human donor who donated a stem cell graft to a child with acute myeloid leukemia. The CDR3 protein is CASSPRLVWGTGELFF. Written as DNA, the CDR3 is TGTGCCAGCAGCCCTAGACTAGTCTGGGGTACCGGGGAGCTGTTTTTT.